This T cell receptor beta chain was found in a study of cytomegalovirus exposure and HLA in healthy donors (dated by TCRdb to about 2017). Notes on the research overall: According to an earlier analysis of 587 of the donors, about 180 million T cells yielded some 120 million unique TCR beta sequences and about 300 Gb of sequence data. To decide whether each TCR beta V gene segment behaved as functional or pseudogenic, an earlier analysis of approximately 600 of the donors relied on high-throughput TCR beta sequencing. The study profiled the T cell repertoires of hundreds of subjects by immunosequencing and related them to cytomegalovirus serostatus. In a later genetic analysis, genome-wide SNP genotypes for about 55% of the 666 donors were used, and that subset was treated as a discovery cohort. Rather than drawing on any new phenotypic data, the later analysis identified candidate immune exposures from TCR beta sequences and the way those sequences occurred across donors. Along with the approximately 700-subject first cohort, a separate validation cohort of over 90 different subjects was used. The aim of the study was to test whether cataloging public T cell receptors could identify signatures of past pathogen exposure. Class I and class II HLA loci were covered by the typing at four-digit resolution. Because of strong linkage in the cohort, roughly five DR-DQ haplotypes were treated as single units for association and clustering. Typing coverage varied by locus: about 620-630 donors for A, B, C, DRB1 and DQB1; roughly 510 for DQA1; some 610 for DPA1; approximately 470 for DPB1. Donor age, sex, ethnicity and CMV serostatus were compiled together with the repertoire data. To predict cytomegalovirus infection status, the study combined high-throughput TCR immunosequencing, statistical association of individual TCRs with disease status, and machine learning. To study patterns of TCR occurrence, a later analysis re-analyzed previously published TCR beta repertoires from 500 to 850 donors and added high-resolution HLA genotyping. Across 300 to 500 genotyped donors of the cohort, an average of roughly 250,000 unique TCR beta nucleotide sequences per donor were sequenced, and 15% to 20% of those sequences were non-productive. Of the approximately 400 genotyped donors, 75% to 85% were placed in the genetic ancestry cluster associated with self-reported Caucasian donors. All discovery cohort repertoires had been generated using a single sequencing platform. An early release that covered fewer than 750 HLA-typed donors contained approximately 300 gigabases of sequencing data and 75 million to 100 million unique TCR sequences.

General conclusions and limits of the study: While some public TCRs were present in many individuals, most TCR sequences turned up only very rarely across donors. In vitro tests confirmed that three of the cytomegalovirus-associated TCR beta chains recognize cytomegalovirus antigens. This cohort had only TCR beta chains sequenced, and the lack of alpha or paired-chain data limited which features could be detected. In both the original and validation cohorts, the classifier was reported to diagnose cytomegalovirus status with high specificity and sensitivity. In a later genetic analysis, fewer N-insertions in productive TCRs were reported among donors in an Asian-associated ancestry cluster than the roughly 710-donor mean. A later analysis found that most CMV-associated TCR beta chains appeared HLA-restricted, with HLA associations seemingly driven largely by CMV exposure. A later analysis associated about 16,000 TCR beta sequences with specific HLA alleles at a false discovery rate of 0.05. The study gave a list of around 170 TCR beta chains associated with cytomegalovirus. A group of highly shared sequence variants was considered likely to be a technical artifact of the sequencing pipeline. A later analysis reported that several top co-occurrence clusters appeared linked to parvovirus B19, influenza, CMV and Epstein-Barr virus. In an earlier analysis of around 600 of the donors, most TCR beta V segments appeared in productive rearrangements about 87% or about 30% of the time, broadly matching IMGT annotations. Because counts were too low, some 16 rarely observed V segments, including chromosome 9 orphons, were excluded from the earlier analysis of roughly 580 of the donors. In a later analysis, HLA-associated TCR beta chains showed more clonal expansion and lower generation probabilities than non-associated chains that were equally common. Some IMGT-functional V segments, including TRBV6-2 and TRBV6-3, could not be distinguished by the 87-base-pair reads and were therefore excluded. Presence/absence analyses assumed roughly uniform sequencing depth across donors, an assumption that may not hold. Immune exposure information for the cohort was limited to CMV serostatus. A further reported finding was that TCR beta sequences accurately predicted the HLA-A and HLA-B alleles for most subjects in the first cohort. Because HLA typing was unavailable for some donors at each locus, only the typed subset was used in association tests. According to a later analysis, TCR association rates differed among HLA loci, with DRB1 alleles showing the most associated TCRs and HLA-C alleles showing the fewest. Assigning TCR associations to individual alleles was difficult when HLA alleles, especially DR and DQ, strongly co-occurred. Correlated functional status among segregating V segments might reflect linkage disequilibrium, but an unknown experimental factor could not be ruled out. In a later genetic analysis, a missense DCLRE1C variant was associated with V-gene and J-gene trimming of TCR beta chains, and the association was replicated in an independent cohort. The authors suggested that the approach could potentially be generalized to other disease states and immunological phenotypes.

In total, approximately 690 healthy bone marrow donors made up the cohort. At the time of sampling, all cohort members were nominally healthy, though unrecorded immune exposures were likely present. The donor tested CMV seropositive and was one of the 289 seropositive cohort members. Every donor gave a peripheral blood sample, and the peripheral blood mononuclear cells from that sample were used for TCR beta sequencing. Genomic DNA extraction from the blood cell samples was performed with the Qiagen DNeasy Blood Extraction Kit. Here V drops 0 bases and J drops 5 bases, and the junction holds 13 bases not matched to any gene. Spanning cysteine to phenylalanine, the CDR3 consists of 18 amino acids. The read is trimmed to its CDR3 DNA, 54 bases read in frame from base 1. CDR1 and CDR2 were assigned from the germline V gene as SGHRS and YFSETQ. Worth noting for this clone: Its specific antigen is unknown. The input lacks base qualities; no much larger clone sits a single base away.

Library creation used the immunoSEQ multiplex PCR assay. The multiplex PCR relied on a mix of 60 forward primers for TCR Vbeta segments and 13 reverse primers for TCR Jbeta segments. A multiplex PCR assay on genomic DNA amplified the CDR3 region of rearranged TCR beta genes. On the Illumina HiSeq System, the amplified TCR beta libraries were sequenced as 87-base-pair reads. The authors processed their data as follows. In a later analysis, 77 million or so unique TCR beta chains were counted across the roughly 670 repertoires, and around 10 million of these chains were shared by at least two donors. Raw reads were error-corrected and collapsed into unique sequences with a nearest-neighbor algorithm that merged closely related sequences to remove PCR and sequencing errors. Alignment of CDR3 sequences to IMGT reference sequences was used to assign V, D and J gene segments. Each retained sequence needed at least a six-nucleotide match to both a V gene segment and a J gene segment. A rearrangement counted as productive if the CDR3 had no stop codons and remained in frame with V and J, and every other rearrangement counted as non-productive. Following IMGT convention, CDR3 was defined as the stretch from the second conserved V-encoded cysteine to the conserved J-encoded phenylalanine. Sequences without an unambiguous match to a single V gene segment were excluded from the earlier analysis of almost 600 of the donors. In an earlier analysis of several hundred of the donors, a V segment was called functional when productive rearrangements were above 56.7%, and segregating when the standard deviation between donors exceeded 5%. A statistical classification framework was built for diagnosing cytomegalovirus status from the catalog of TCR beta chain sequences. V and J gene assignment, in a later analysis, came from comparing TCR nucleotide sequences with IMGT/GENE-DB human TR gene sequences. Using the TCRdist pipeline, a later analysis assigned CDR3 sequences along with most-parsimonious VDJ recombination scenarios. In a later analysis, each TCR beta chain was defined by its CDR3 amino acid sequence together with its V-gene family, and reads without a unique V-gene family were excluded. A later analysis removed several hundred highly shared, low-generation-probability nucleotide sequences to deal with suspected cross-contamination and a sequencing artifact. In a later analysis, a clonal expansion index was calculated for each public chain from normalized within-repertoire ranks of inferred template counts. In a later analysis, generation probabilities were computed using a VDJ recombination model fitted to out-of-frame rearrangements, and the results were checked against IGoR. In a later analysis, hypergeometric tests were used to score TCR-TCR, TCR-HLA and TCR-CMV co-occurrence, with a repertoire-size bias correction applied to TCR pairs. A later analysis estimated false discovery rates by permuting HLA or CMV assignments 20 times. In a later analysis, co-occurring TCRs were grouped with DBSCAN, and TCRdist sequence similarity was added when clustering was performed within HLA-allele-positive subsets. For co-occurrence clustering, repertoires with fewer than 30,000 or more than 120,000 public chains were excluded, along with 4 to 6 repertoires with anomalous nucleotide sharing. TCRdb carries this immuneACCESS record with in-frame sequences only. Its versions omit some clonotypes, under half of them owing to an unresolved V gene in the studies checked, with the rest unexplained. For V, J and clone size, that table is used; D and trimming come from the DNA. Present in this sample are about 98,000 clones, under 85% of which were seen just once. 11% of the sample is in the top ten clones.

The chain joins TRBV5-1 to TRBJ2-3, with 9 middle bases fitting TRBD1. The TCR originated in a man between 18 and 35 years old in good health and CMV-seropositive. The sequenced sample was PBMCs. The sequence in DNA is TGCGCCAGCAGCTTGGGGTTATTGGACAGGGGTCGGAAAGATACGCAGTATTTT. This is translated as CASSLGLLDRGRKDTQYF.